The clone carrying this T cell receptor (beta chain) was picked up a small number of times. The record originates from a study of early T cells in non-severe SARS-CoV-2 infection. The CDR3 totals 14 residues. CDR1 and CDR2 from the germline V gene are KGHDR and SFDVKD. V gave up 4 bases and J gave up 6 bases; unmatched junction bases: 5. TCRdb itself ran the 5' RACE reads through MiXCR, one entry per CDR3 protein. The table has around 58,000 distinct CDR3 sequences, just under 5% seen once. Sequences were obtained from whole blood. The chain couples TRBV24-1 to TRBJ1-2; 9 nucleotides align to TRBD1. The sequence was obtained from an adult who was a healthcare worker with PCR-confirmed SARS-CoV-2 infection or an uninfected control (not recorded which). The CDR3 is CATSDTDRGHGYTF. The CDR3 DNA reads TGTGCCACCAGTGACACGGACAGGGGCCATGGCTACACCTTC.